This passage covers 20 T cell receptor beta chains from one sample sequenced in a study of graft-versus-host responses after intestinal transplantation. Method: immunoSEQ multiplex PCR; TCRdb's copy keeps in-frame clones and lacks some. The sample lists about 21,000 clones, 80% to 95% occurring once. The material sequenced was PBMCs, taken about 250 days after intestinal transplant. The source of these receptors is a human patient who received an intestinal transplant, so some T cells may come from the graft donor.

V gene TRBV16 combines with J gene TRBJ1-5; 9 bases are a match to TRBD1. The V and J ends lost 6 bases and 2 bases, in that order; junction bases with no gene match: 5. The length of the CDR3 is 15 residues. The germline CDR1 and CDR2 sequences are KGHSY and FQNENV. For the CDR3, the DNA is TGTGCCAGCAGTCAGGGACAGGGAGGCAATCAGCCCCAGCATTTT. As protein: CASSQGQGGNQPQHF.

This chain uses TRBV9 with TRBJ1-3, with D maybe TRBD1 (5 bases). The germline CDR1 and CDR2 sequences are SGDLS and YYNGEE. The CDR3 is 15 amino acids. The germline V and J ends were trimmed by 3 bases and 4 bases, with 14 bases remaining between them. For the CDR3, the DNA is TGTGCCAGCAGCGCCGGGGCGGGAGTCGGAAACACCATATATTTT. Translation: CASSAGAGVGNTIYF.

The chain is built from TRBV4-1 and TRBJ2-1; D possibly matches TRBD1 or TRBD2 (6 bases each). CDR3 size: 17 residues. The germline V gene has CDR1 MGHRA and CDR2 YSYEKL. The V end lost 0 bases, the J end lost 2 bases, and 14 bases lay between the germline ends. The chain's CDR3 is CASSQDRGTPTYNEQFF. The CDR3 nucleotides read TGCGCCAGCAGCCAAGATAGGGGGACTCCTACCTACAATGAGCAGTTCTTC.

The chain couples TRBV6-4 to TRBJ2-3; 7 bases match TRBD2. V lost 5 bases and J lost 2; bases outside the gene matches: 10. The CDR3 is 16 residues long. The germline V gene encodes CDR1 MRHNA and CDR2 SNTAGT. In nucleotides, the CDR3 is TGTGCCAGCAGTAGTTGGGCGGGAGCGCCCACAGATACGCAGTATTTT. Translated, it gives CASSSWAGAPTDTQYF.

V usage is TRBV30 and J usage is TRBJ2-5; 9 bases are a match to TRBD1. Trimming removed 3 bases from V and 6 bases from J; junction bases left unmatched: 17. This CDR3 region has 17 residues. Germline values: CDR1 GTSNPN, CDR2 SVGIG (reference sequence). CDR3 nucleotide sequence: TGTGCCTGGAGCCTACCAGGTTGGACAGGGGATGGGCAGACCCAGTACTTC. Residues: CAWSLPGWTGDGQTQYF.

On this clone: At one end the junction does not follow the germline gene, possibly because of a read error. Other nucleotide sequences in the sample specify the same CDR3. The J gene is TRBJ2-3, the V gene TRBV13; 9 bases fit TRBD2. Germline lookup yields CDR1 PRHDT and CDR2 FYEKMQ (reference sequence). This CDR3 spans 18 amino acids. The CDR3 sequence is CASSLDLWASGRTDTQYF. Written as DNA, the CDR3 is TGTGCCAGCAGCTTAGACCTTTGGGCGAGCGGGAGGACAGATACACAGTATTTT.

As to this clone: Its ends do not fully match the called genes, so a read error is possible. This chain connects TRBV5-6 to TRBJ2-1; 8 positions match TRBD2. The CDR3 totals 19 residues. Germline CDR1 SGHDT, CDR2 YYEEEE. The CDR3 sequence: CASSLRREGRGSSYDEQFF. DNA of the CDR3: TGTGCCAGCAGCTTGAGACGGGAGGGCCGGGGAAGCTCCTACGATGAGCAGTTCTTC.

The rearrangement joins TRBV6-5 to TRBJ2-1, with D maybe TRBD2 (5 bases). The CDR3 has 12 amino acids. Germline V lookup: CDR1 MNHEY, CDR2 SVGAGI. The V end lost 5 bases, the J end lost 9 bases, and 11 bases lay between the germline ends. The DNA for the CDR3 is TGTGCCAGCAGTACCGACCGGGGTGAGCAGTTCTTC. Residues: CASSTDRGEQFF.

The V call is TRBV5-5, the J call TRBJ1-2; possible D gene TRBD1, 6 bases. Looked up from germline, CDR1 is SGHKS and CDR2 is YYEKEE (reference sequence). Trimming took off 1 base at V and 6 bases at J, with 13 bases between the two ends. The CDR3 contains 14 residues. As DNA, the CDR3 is TGTGCCAGCAGCTTGACAGGGTACTACGATGGCTACACCTTC. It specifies CASSLTGYYDGYTF.

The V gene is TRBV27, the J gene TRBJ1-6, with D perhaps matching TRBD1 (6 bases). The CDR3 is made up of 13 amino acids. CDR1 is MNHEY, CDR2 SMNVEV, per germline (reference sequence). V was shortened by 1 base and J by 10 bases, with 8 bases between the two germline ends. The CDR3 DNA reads TGTGCCAGCAGTTTATGGGGGGGCTCACCCCTCCACTTT. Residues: CASSLWGGSPLHF.

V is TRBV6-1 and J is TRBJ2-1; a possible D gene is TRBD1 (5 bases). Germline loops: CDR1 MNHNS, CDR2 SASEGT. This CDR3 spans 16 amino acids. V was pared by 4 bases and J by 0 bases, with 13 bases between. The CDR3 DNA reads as TGTGCCAGCAGTGGGGGCACCTCGGGCTCCTACAATGAGCAGTTCTTC. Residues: CASSGGTSGSYNEQFF.

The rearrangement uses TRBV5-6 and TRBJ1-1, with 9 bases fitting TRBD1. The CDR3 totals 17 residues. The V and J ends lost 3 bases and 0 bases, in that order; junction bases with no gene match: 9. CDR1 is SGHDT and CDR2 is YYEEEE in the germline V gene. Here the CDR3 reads CASSSGGQGIMNTEAFF. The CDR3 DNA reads TGTGCCAGCAGCTCTGGCGGACAGGGGATAATGAACACTGAAGCTTTCTTT. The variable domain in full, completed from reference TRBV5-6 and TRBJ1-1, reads DAGVTQSPTHLIKTRGQQVTLRCSPKSGHDTVSWYQQALGQGPQFIFQYYEEEERQRGNFPDRFSGHQFPNYSSELNVNALLLGDSALYLCASSSGGQGIMNTEAFFGQGTRLTVV.

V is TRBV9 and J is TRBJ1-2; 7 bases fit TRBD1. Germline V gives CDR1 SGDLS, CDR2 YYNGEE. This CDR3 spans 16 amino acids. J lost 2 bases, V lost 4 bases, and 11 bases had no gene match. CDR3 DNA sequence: TGTGCCAGCAGCCTTGGACAGGCGGGCGTGAACTATGGCTACACCTTC. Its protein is CASSLGQAGVNYGYTF.

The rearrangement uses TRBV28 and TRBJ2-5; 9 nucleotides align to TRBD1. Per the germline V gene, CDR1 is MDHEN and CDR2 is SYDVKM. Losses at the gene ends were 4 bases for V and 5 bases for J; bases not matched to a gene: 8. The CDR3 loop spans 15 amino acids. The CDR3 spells CASSSLQGARETQYF. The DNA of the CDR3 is TGTGCCAGCAGTTCCCTACAGGGGGCGCGGGAGACCCAGTACTTC. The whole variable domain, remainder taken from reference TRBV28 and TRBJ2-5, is DVKVTQSSRYLVKRTGEKVFLECVQDMDHENMFWYRQDPGLGLRLIYFSYDVKMKEKGDIPEGYSVSREKKERFSLILESASTNQTSMYLCASSSLQGARETQYFGPGTRLLVL.

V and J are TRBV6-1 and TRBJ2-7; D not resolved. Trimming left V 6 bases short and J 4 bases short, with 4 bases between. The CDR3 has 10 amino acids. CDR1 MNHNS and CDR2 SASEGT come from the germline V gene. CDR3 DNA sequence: TGTGCCAGCAGCGCATACGAGCAGTACTTC. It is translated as CASSAYEQYF.

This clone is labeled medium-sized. The CDR3 here is CASSYPQGKNTEAFF. The CDR3 DNA follows: TGTGCCAGCAGTTACCCTCAGGGTAAGAACACTGAAGCTTTCTTT. The chain employs TRBV6-9 and TRBJ1-1, with D possibly TRBD1 on 5 matching bases. There are 15 residues in the CDR3. V was shortened by 3 bases and J by 1 base, with 12 bases between the two germline ends. Germline V gene lookup returns CDR1 MNHGY and CDR2 SVAAGI.

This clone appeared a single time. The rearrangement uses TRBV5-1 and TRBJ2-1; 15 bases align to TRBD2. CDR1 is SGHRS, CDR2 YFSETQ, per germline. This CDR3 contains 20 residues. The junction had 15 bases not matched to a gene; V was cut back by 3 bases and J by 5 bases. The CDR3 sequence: CASSSSPGLAGGQHNNEQFF. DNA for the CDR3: TGCGCCAGCAGCTCCTCACCGGGACTAGCGGGAGGACAGCATAACAATGAGCAGTTCTTC.

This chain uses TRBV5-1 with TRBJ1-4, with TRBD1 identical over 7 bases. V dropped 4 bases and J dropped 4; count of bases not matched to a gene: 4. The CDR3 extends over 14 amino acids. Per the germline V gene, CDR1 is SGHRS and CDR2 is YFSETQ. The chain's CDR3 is CASSLRDSNEKLFF. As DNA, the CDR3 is TGCGCCAGCAGCCTAAGGGACAGTAATGAAAAACTGTTTTTT.

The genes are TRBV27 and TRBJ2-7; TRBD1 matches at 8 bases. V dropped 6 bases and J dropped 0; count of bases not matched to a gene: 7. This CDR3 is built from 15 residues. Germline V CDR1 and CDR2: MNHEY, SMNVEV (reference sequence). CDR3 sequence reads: CASSPNRGFSYEQYF. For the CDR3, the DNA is TGTGCCAGCAGCCCTAACAGGGGGTTCTCCTACGAGCAGTACTTC.

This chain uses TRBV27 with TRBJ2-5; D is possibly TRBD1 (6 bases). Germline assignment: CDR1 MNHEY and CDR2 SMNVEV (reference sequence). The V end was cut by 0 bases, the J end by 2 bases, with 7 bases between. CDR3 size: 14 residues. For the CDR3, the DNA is TGTGCCAGCAGTTTATCGGGACATCAAGAGACCCAGTACTTC. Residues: CASSLSGHQETQYF.